This is a list of T cell receptor beta chains from one sample in a study of blood T cells in healthy people across ages. One entry per CDR3 protein results from TCRdb running MiXCR on the 5' RACE reads. The profile covers hundreds of thousands of distinct CDR3 sequences, with 50% to 65% appearing a single time and 41% taken by the ten largest. Specimen: blood. The receptors come from a man older than 75 in good health. Both conserved end residues are part of each CDR3. The D gene is left open where the match is weak. Not all rows give a size; the values are once, few, many and, for expanded clones, a class.

D gene: .; V gene: TRBV7-2; clone size: .; J gene: TRBJ1-1; CDR3 DNA: TGTGCCAGCAGCGCTCACGGGGACACTGAAGCTTTCTTT; CDR3 protein: CASSAHGDTEAFF
D gene: TRBD2; V gene: TRBV9; clone size: few; J gene: TRBJ2-3; CDR3 DNA: TGTGCCAGCAGCGGTGCGGGGGGGAGATACGCGTATTTT; CDR3 protein: CASSGAGGRYAYF
D gene: .; V gene: TRBV7-2; clone size: few; J gene: TRBJ2-1; CDR3 DNA: TGTGCCAGCAGCTTAGTCCTCCTAGCTCTTTCGAGCTCCTACAATGAGCAGTTCTTC; CDR3 protein: CASSLVLLALSSSYNEQFF
D gene: .; V gene: TRBV29-1; clone size: .; J gene: TRBJ2-7; CDR3 DNA: TGCAGCGTTGAAGAAGGGATTTACGAGCAGTACTTC; CDR3 protein: CSVEEGIYEQYF
D gene: TRBD2; V gene: TRBV10-2; clone size: once; J gene: TRBJ2-7; CDR3 DNA: TGCGCCAGCAGTGACCTTACGACTAGCGGGAGGTACGAGCAGTACTTC; CDR3 protein: CASSDLTTSGRYEQYF
D gene: .; V gene: TRBV2; clone size: .; J gene: TRBJ1-2; CDR3 DNA: TGTGCCAGCAGTGGATTAGAGACAATGTTTAGTGACTACACCTTC; CDR3 protein: CASSGLETMFSDYTF
D gene: .; V gene: TRBV5-1; clone size: few; J gene: TRBJ1-2; CDR3 DNA: TGCGCCAGCAGCCCGGAAGGGAATGGCTACACCTTC; CDR3 protein: CASSPEGNGYTF
D gene: TRBD1; V gene: TRBV20-1; clone size: .; J gene: TRBJ1-2; CDR3 DNA: TGCAGTGCTAGAGCCCGGACAGGGGGCAGCTATGGCTACACCTTC; CDR3 protein: CSARARTGGSYGYTF
D gene: TRBD1; V gene: TRBV10-3; clone size: .; J gene: TRBJ1-5; CDR3 DNA: TGTGCCATCAGTGAGGGACAGGATAGCAATCAGCCCCAGCATTTT; CDR3 protein: CAISEGQDSNQPQHF
D gene: .; V gene: TRBV11-2; clone size: .; J gene: TRBJ2-3; CDR3 DNA: TGTGCCAGCAGCCAGGACATAATTAATCACAGATACGCGTATTTT; CDR3 protein: CASSQDIINHRYAYF
D gene: .; V gene: TRBV7-2; clone size: .; J gene: TRBJ2-1; CDR3 DNA: TGTGCCAGCAGCTCGCCCCTGGGGGGGCCGAGGTCCTACAATGAGCAGTTCTTC; CDR3 protein: CASSSPLGGPRSYNEQFF
D gene: TRBD2; V gene: TRBV6-5; clone size: .; J gene: TRBJ2-7; CDR3 DNA: TGTGCCAGCAGTTATCTAACTAGCGGATTCTCCTACGAGCAGTACTTC; CDR3 protein: CASSYLTSGFSYEQYF
D gene: .; V gene: TRBV9; clone size: .; J gene: TRBJ2-7; CDR3 DNA: TGTGCCAGCAGCGTAGGAGGGGGAGGAGTCTACGAGCAGTACTTC; CDR3 protein: CASSVGGGGVYEQYF